The entry below describes one T cell receptor (beta chain). Its cognate antigen is unknown. The CDR3 spans 16 residues. V dropped 0 bases and J dropped 3 bases, with 9 bases sitting between them. Germline CDR1 is SEHNR and CDR2 is FQNEAQ (reference sequence). The data were taken from a study of T cells in localized non-small cell lung cancer. Findings and limits, study-wide: Uninvolved adjacent lung showed higher T cell clonality than tumor. Multi-region tumor sequencing was not done, so intratumor heterogeneity could not be excluded.

Assay used: immunoSEQ multiplex PCR; TCRdb lists only in-frame clones, some missing. The table shows 30,000 or so clones, with 88% occurring only once. The sequence came from a woman aged 35-75 years with stage III lung adenocarcinoma. Source: peripheral blood mononuclear cells, taken before any cancer treatment. The chain uses TRBV7-9 and TRBJ1-6; TRBD1 is a possible D gene (5 bases). CDR3 sequence (DNA): TGTGCCAGCAGCTTAGCCCCCCAGGGCTATAATTCACCCCTCCACTTT. Its protein product is CASSLAPQGYNSPLHF.